A single sample gave rise to the 14 T cell receptor beta chains below, sequenced in a study of control samples from healthy donors and cancer patients. The method was immunoSEQ multiplex PCR; TCRdb's version includes in-frame clones alone and lacks a portion of them. The table includes 150,000 to 160,000 clones, over 90% detected once. Material: blood. These receptors originate from a man aged 45-65 years in good health.

The V and J genes are TRBV5-1 and TRBJ1-2; D gene uncertain. With 1 base removed from V and 2 bases from J, the gap between germline ends came to 15 bases. CDR3 size: 16 residues. Germline loops: CDR1 SGHRS, CDR2 YFSETQ. CDR3: CASSLQYSRSNYGYTF. The CDR3 nucleotides read TGCGCCAGCAGCTTGCAATATTCCAGATCGAACTATGGCTACACCTTC.

The chain is built from TRBV28 and TRBJ1-5; tentatively, D is TRBD1 (6 bases). Deletions cut 2 bases from V and 4 bases from J, with 9 bases between. The CDR3 has 14 amino acids. Germline loops: CDR1 MDHEN, CDR2 SYDVKM. CDR3: CASSLVRGNQPQHF. DNA for the CDR3: TGTGCCAGCAGTTTAGTCAGGGGAAATCAGCCCCAGCATTTT.

This clone appeared a few times. V gene TRBV9 combines with J gene TRBJ1-3; tentative D call: TRBD1 (6 bases). The V end was cut by 3 bases, the J end by 4 bases, with 8 bases between. Germline V CDR1 and CDR2: SGDLS, YYNGEE. The CDR3 covers 13 residues. CDR3 protein: CASSGQGGNTIYF. The DNA of the CDR3 is TGTGCCAGCAGCGGTCAGGGGGGAAACACCATATATTTT.

The chain carries TRBV6-5 and TRBJ1-1; D perhaps matches TRBD1 (6 bases). Germline CDR1 and CDR2: MNHEY and SVGAGI. This CDR3 has 10 amino acids. V lost 8 bases to trimming and J lost 11 bases, with 12 bases between them. This chain's CDR3 is CASFDRFAFF. CDR3 DNA sequence: TGTGCCAGCTTCGACAGGTTTGCTTTCTTT.

This sequence joins TRBV25-1 and TRBJ1-2; D ambiguous. The CDR3 is 11 amino acids. The germline V gene encodes CDR1 MGHDK and CDR2 SYGVNS. The V end lost 4 bases, the J end lost 7 bases, and 7 bases lay between the germline ends. Written as DNA, the CDR3 is TGTGCCAGCAGTGCGGGTGCTGGCTACACCTTC. Amino acid sequence: CASSAGAGYTF.

V is TRBV9 and J is TRBJ2-2, with D possibly TRBD1 on 6 matching bases. Germline CDR1 is SGDLS and CDR2 is YYNGEE. Trimming removed 4 bases from V and 1 base from J, with 8 bases in between. The CDR3 extends over 14 amino acids. CDR3 bases: TGTGCCAGCAGCTTGGGACAGAACACCGGGGAGCTGTTTTTT. This encodes CASSLGQNTGELFF.

This chain joins TRBV28 and TRBJ2-2; the match to TRBD2 covers 10 bases. There are 16 residues in the CDR3. CDR1 is MDHEN and CDR2 is SYDVKM in the germline V gene. The V gene end was trimmed by 6 bases and the J gene end by 1 base; junction bases not matched to a gene: 5. CDR3 loop: CASRSSGRRNTGELFF. The CDR3 coding sequence is TGTGCCAGCAGGTCTAGCGGGAGAAGGAACACCGGGGAGCTGTTTTTT.

This clone was observed once. V gene TRBV5-1 combines with J gene TRBJ2-5, with 11 bases fitting TRBD2. J was trimmed by 5 bases and V by 0 bases; bases with no gene match: 6. CDR1 is SGHRS, CDR2 YFSETQ, per germline. This CDR3 has 16 residues. CDR3 DNA sequence: TGCGCCAGCAGCTTGGCCCAACTAGCGGGAGACGAGACCCAGTACTTC. Translation: CASSLAQLAGDETQYF.

This chain connects TRBV28 to TRBJ2-1; D gene uncertain. The germline gives CDR1 MDHEN, CDR2 SYDVKM. This CDR3 contains 15 residues. V lost 3 bases and J 8 bases, leaving 17 bases between the germline ends. CDR3: CASSFFGQPRDEQFF. The DNA for the CDR3 is TGTGCCAGCAGTTTTTTCGGTCAACCAAGGGATGAGCAGTTCTTC.

The rearrangement uses TRBV27 and TRBJ2-7; 11 bases match TRBD2. The V gene's germline CDR1 is MNHEY and CDR2 SMNVEV (reference sequence). V shed 3 bases and J 3 bases; nucleotides not matched to a gene: 7. The CDR3 spans 16 residues. The CDR3 loop reads CASSFSGTSGFYEQYF. In DNA form, the CDR3 reads TGTGCCAGCAGTTTTTCCGGGACTAGCGGATTCTACGAGCAGTACTTC.

V gene TRBV28 combines with J gene TRBJ2-7, with D tentatively TRBD2 (5 bases). The CDR3 runs 13 residues. Per the germline V gene, CDR1 is MDHEN and CDR2 is SYDVKM. The ends were cut back, 2 bases at V and 4 bases at J, with 9 bases in the middle. CDR3 in DNA: TGTGCCAGCAGTTTAGGGAGCAGGTACGAGCAGTACTTC. It yields the protein CASSLGSRYEQYF.

The chain carries TRBV6-4 and TRBJ1-1; no clear D. CDR3 length: 13 amino acids. Germline CDR1 MRHNA, CDR2 SNTAGT. Trimming left V 0 bases short and J 1 base short, with 3 bases between. The CDR3 spells CASSDSGNTEAFF. The CDR3 nucleotides are TGTGCCAGCAGTGACTCAGGGAACACTGAAGCTTTCTTT.

This chain links TRBV18 with TRBJ1-2; no clear D gene. The CDR3 is 13 amino acids. Per the germline V gene, CDR1 is KGHSH and CDR2 is LQKENI. The ends were cut back, 2 bases at V and 7 bases at J, with 11 bases in the middle. CDR3 region: CASSPMERAGYTF. CDR3 coding DNA: TGTGCCAGCTCACCAATGGAAAGGGCTGGCTACACCTTC.

The CDR3 reads CASSPTGLSLQFF. CDR3 nucleotides: TGTGCCAGCAGTCCTACGGGACTTAGTTTACAGTTCTTC. V is TRBV27 and J is TRBJ2-1; possibly TRBD2 for D (6 bases). Trimming took off 5 bases at V and 13 bases at J, with 18 bases between the two ends. The germline CDR1 and CDR2 sequences are MNHEY and SMNVEV (reference sequence). CDR3 length: 13 amino acids.